A single T cell receptor (beta chain) is shown here with its context. Original methodology: Scientists estimated how many nucleated cells there were by amplifying reference gene primers. Using immunoSEQ multiplex PCR, the repertoire was profiled, and TCRdb retains in-frame clones only, with some absent. The V and J calls and clone size are taken from that table; D and trimming were inferred from the DNA. The sample lists some 69,000 clones, 90% occurring once. These data come from a study of blood T cell repertoires in COVID-19. For the study at large: Acute-phase and convalescent COVID-19 samples originated in the United States, Italy and Spain.

Patients of the Seattle cohort, enrolled during active infection, were followed longitudinally. This CDR3 has 15 amino acids. From germline, CDR1 is SGHRS and CDR2 YFSETQ. J lost 1 base, V lost 4 bases, and 3 bases had no gene match. Sequencing was done on a sample of peripheral blood. The gene calls are TRBV5-1 and TRBJ1-3, with TRBD1 matching over 9 bases. This TCR was recovered from a man in his fifties with COVID-19, enrolled during active disease. The chain's CDR3 is CASSIDRGSGNTIYF. CDR3 DNA sequence: TGCGCCAGCAGCATAGACAGGGGGTCTGGAAACACCATATATTTT.